The clone carrying this TCR beta chain was counted between two and nine times. The antigen is not known. The sample originates from a study of breast tumors, draining lymph nodes, adjacent tissues. Study-wide results and caveats: Luminal-like breast cancer showed significantly higher tumor–nontumor repertoire similarity than basal-like. That most tumor T cells come from lymph nodes remained unproven. Compared with lymph nodes, tumors were less diverse; compared with nontumor tissue, more. Most tumor T cells seemingly derive from lymph node, then expand in tumor.

Axillary draining lymph nodes of breast cancer patients supplied the node samples. One entry per CDR3 protein results from TCRdb running MiXCR on the multiplex PCR reads. There are roughly 110,000 distinct CDR3 sequences in the sample; more than 25% occur only once, and about 6% lies in the top ten. Germline V lookup: CDR1 MNHEY, CDR2 SMNVEV (reference sequence). The CDR3 contains 17 residues. V lost 2 bases to trimming and J lost 5 bases, with 18 bases between them. V gene TRBV27 combines with J gene TRBJ2-2, with D possibly being TRBD1 (6 bases). Input material: axillary lymph node tissue. The source of this sequence is a female donor with breast cancer. Some clones in this sample may be carry-over from other donors' samples. Written as DNA, the CDR3 is TGTGCCAGCAGTTTAAAGCCTAGGGGGAGAGGGACCGGGGAGCTGTTTTTT. Translated: CASSLKPRGRGTGELFF.